This TCR beta chain was retrieved from a study of blood T cell repertoires in COVID-19. For the study at large: Sites across the United States, Italy and Spain contributed samples from acute and convalescent COVID-19. PBMCs, B-cell-depleted T cells, or T cells provided the cDNA or gDNA that made up the material.

Authors' methods: Amplification with reference gene primers provided the estimates of nucleated cell counts. Assay: immunoSEQ multiplex PCR; the TCRdb copy retains only in-frame clones and omits some. That table supplies the V and J calls and clone size; D and trimming were determined from the DNA. The sample consists of 140,000 to 150,000 clones, approximately 80% of them appearing once. CDR1 and CDR2 from the germline V gene are LGHNA and YNFKEQ. V dropped 0 bases and J dropped 3; count of bases not matched to a gene: 8. The CDR3 is 16 amino acids. This chain links TRBV4-2 with TRBJ2-7; 7 bases agree with TRBD1. The specimen was peripheral blood. The TCR sequence derives from a human donor in a cohort sampled during active COVID-19. The CDR3 DNA follows: TGTGCCAGCAGCCAAGATCCGCCCTGGACAGGCTACGAGCAGTACTTC. This encodes CASSQDPPWTGYEQYF.